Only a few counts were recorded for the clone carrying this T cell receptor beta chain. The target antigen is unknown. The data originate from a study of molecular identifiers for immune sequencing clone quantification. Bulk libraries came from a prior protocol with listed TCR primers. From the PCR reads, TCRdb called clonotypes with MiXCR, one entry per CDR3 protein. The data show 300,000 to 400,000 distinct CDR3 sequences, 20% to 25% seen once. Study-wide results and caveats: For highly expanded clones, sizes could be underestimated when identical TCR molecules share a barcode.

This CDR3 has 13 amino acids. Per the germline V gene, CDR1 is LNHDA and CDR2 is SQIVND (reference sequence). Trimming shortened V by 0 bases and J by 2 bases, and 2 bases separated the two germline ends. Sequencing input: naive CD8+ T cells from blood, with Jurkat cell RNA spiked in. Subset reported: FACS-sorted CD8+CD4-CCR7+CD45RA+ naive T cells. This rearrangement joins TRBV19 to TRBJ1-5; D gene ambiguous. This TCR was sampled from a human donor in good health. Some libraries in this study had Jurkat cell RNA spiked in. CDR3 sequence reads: CASSIEGNQPQHF. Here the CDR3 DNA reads TGTGCCAGTAGTATAGAAGGCAATCAGCCCCAGCATTTT.